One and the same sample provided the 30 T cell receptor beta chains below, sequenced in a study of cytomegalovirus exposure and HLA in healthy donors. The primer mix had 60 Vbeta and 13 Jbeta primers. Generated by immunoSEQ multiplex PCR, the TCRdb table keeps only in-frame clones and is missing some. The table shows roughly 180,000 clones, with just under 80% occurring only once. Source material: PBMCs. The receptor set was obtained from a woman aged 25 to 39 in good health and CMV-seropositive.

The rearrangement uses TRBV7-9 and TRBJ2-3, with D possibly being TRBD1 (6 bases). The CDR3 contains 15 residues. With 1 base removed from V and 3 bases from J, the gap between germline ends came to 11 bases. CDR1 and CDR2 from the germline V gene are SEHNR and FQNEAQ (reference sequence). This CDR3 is CASSLEGRGTDTQYF. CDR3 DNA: TGTGCCAGCAGCTTAGAAGGCAGGGGAACAGATACGCAGTATTTT.

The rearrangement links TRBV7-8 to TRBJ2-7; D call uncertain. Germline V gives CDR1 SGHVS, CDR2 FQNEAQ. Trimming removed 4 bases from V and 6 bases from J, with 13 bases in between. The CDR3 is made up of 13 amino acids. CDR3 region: CASSSVPRGEQYF. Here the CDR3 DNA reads TGTGCCAGCAGCTCCGTCCCTCGCGGCGAGCAGTACTTC.

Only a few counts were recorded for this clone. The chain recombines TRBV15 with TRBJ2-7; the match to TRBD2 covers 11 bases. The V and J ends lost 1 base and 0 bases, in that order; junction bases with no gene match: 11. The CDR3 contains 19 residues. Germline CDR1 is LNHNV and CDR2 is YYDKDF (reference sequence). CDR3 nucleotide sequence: TGTGCCACCAGCAGAGTCGTGACTAGCGGGACAAAAATCTCCTACGAGCAGTACTTC. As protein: CATSRVVTSGTKISYEQYF.

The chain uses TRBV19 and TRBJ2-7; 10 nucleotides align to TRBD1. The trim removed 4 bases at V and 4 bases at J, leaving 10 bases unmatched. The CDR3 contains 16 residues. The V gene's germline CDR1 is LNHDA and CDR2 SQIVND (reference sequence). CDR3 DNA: TGTGCCAGTAGTAGCACCGGGACAGGGGTTAGGTACGAGCAGTACTTC. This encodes CASSSTGTGVRYEQYF.

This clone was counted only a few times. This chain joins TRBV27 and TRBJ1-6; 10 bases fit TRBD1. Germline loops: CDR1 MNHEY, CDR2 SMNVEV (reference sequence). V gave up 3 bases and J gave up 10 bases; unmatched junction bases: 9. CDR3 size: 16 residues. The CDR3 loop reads CASSLFFGTGVSPLHF. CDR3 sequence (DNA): TGTGCCAGCAGTTTGTTTTTCGGGACAGGGGTCTCACCCCTCCACTTT.

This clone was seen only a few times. CDR3 loop: CASRNRQAAGNTIYF. CDR3 DNA: TGTGCCAGCAGGAACCGACAGGCCGCTGGAAACACCATATATTTT. The chain carries TRBV6-1 and TRBJ1-3; a possible D gene is TRBD1 (6 bases). V was trimmed by 6 bases and J by 2 bases, leaving 14 bases between them. Germline-derived CDR1 and CDR2 are MNHNS and SASEGT. The CDR3 spans 15 residues.

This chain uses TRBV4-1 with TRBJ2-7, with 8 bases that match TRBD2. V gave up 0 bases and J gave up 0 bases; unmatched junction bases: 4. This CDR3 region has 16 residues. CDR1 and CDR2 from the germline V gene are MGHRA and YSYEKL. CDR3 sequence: CASSQDSGASSYEQYF. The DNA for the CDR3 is TGCGCCAGCAGCCAAGATAGCGGGGCCAGCTCCTACGAGCAGTACTTC.

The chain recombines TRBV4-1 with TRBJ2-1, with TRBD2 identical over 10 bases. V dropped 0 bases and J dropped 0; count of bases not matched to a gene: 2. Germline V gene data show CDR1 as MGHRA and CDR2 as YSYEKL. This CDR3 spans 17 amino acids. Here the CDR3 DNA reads TGCGCCAGCAGCCAAGATGCTAGCGGGAGCTCCTACAATGAGCAGTTCTTC. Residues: CASSQDASGSSYNEQFF.

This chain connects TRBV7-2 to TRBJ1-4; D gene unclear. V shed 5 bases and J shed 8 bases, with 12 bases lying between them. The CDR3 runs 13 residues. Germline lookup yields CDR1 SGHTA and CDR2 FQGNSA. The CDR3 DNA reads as TGTGCCAGCAGCCGTGAAACCCGGGAAAAACTGTTTTTT. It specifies CASSRETREKLFF. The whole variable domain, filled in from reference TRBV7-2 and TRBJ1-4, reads GAGVSQSPSNKVTEKGKDVELRCDPISGHTALYWYRQSLGQGLEFLIYFQGNSAPDKSGLPSDRFSAERTGGSVSTLTIQRTQQEDSAVYLCASSRETREKLFFGSGTQLSVL.

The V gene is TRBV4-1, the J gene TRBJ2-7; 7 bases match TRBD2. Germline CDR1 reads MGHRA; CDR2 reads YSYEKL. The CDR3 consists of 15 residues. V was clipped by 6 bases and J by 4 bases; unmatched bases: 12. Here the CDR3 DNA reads TGCGCCAGCAGGTTTCGGGCTAGCGGAGAATACGAGCAGTACTTC. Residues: CASRFRASGEYEQYF.

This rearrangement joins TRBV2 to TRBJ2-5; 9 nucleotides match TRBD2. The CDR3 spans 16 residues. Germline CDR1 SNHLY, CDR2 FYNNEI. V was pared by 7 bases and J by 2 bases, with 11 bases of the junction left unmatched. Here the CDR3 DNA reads TGTGCCAGCACCGGTATAGCGGGAGTGGGGCAAGAGACCCAGTACTTC. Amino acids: CASTGIAGVGQETQYF.

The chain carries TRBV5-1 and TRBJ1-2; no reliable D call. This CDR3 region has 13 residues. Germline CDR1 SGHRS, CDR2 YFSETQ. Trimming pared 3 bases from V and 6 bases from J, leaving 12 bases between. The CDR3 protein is CASSSNRGHGYTF. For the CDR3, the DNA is TGCGCCAGCAGCTCTAACAGAGGGCATGGCTACACCTTC.

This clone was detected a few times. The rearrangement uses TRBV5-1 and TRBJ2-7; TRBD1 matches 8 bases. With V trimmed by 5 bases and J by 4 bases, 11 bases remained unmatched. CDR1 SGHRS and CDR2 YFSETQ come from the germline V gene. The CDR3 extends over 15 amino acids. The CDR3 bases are TGCGCCAGCAGTCATTCAGGGGGCGCTGGGTACGAGCAGTACTTC. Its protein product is CASSHSGGAGYEQYF.

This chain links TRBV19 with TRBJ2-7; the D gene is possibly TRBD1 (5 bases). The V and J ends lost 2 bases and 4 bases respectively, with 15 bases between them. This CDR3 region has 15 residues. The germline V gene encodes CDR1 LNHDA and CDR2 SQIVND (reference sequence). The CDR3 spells CASSIPGRVMYEQYF. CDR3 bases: TGTGCCAGTAGTATACCGGGCAGGGTAATGTACGAGCAGTACTTC.

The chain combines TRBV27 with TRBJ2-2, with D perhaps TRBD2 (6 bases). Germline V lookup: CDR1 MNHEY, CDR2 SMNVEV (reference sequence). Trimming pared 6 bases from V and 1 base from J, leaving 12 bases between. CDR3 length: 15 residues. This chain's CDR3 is CASRRAGKNTGELFF. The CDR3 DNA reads TGTGCCAGCAGGAGGGCGGGGAAGAACACCGGGGAGCTGTTTTTT.

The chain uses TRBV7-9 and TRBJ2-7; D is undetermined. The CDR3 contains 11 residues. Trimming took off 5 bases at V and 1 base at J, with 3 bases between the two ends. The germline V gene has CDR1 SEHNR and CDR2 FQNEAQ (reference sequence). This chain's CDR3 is CASSASYEQYF. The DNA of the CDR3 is TGTGCCAGCAGCGCGTCCTACGAGCAGTACTTC.

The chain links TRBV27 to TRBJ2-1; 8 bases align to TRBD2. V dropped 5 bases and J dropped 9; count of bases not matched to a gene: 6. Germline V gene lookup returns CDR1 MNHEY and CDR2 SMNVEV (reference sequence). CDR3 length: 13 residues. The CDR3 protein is CASSVGGAGEQFF. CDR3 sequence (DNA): TGTGCCAGCAGTGTCGGGGGGGCCGGTGAGCAGTTCTTC.

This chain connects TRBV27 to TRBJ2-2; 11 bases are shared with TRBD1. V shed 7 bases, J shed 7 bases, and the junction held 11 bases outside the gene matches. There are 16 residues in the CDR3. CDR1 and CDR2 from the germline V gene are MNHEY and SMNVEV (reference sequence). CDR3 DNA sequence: TGTGCCAGCATGATGCGGGACAGGGGGTTGGGCGGGGAGCTGTTTTTT. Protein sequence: CASMMRDRGLGGELFF.

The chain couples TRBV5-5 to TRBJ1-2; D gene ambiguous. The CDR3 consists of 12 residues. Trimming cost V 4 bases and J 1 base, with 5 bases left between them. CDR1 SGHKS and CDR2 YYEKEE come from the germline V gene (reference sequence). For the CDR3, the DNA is TGTGCCAGCAGCGTCTTTAACTATGGCTACACCTTC. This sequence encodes CASSVFNYGYTF.

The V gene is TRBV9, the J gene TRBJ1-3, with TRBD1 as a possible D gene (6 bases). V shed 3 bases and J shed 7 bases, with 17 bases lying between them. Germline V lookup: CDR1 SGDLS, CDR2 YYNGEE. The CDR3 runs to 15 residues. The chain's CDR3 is CASSAEGQLHNTIYF. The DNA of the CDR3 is TGTGCCAGCAGCGCGGAAGGACAGTTGCACAACACCATATATTTT.

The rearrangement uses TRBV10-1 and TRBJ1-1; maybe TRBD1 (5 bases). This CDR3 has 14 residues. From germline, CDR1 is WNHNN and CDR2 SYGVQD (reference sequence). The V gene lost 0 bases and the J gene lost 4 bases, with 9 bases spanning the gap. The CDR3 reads CASSESGGVTEAFF. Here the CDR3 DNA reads TGCGCCAGCAGTGAGTCGGGGGGGGTCACTGAAGCTTTCTTT.

Here the CDR3 reads CASSVDKNFEAFF. The DNA of the CDR3 is TGTGCCAGCAGTGTAGACAAAAACTTTGAAGCTTTCTTT. The chain couples TRBV6-1 to TRBJ1-1, with unresolved D. The V gene lost 4 bases and the J gene lost 7 bases, with 13 bases spanning the gap. This CDR3 has 13 amino acids. Per the germline V gene, CDR1 is MNHNS and CDR2 is SASEGT.

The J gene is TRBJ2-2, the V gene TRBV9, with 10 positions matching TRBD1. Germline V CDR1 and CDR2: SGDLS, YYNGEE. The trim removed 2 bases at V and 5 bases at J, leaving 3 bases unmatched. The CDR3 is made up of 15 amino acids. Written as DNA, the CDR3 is TGTGCCAGCAGCGTCGGACAGGGGGGGACCGGGGAGCTGTTTTTT. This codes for CASSVGQGGTGELFF.

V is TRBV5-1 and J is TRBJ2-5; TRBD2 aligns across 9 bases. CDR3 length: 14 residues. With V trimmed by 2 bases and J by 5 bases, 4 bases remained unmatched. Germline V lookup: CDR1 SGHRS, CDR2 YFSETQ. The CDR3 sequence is CASSLAGGLETQYF. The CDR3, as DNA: TGCGCCAGCAGCTTAGCGGGAGGTCTGGAGACCCAGTACTTC.

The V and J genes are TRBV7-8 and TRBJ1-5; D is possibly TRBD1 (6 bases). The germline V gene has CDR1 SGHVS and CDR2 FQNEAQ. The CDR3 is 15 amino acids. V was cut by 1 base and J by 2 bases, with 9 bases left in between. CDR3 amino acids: CASSLGGGGNQPQHF. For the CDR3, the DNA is TGTGCCAGCAGCTTAGGAGGGGGAGGCAATCAGCCCCAGCATTTT.

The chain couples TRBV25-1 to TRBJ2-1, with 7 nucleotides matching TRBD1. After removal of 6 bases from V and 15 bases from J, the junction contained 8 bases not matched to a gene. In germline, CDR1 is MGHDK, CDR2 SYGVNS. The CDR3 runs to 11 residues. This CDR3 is CASRGRGLGFF. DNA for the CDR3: TGTGCCAGCAGGGGAAGGGGGCTGGGGTTCTTC.

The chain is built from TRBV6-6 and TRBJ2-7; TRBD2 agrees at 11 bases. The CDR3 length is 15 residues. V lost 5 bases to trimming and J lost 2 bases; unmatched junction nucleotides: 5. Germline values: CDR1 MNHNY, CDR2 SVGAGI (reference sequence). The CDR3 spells CASSQGTSGPYEQYF. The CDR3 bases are TGTGCCAGCAGTCAGGGGACTAGCGGTCCCTACGAGCAGTACTTC.

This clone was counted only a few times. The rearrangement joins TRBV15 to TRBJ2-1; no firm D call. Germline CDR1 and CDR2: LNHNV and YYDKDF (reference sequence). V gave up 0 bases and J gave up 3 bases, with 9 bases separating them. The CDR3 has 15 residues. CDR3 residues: CATSREMADYNEQFF. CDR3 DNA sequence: TGTGCCACCAGCAGAGAGATGGCAGACTACAATGAGCAGTTCTTC. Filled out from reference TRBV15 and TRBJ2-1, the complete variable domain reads DAMVIQNPRYQVTQFGKPVTLSCSQTLNHNVMYWYQQKSSQAPKLLFHYYDKDFNNEADTPDNFQSRRPNTSFCFLDIRSPGLGDTAMYLCATSREMADYNEQFFGPGTRLTVL.

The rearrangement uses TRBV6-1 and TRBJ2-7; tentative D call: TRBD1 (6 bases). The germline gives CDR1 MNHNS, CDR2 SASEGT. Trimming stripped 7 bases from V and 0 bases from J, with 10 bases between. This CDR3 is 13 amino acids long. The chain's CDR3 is CASNRGGSYEQYF. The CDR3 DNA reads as TGTGCCAGCAATAGAGGGGGCTCCTACGAGCAGTACTTC.

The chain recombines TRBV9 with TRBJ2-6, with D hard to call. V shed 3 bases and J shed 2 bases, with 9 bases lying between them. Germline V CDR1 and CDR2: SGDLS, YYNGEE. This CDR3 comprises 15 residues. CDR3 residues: CASSATPAGANVLTF. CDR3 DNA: TGTGCCAGCAGCGCCACCCCGGCTGGGGCCAACGTCCTGACTTTC.